This TCR beta chain was profiled in a study of T-cell memory formation after mild COVID-19. MiXCR, applied by TCRdb to the 5' RACE reads, yields one record per CDR3 protein. The table lists approximately 400,000 distinct CDR3 sequences, about 24% of them singletons, with around 8.8% in the top ten. CDR1 and CDR2 from the germline V gene are SGHRS and YFSETQ. The CDR3 is 14 residues long. V shed 4 bases, J shed 7 bases, and the junction held 6 bases outside the gene matches. Sequenced: PBMCs or a T cell subset sorted from them (not recorded which). The chain employs TRBV5-1 and TRBJ2-7, with 12 bases identical to TRBD2. The TCR was taken from an adult woman who had mild COVID-19 (a few samples of this study predate the infection). Cell type and time point are not known. The CDR3 reads CASSPSGRADEQYF. DNA of the CDR3: TGCGCCAGCAGCCCTAGCGGGAGGGCCGATGAGCAGTACTTC.